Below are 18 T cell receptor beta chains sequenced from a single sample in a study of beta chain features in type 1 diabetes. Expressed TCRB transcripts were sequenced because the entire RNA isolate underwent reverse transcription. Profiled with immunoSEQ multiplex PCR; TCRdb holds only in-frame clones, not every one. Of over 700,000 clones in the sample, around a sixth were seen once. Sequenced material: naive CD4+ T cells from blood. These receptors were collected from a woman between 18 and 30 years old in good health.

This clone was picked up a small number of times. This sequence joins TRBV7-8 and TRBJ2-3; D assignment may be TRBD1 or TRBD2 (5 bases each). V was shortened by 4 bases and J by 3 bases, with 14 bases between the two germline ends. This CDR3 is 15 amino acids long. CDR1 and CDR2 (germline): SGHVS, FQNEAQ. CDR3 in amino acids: CASSSRLRGTDTQYF. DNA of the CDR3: TGTGCCAGCAGCTCGCGACTAAGGGGTACAGATACGCAGTATTTT. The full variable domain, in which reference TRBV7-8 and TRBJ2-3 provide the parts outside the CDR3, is GAGVSQSPRYKVAKRGQDVALRCDPISGHVSLFWYQQALGQGPEFLTYFQNEAQLDKSGLPSDRFFAERPEGSVSTLKIQRTQQEDSAVYLCASSSRLRGTDTQYFGPGTRLTVL.

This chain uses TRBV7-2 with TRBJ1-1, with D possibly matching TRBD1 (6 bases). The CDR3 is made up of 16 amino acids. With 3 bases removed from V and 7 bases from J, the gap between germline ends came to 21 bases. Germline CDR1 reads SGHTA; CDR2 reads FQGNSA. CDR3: CASSLGLDRHSDEAFF. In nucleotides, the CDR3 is TGTGCCAGCAGCTTGGGGCTTGACAGGCACTCAGATGAAGCTTTCTTT.

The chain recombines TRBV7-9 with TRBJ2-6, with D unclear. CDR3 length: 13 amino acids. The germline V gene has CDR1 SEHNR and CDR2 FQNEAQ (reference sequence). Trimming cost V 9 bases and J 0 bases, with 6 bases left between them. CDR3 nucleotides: TGTGCCAGTAGGATCTCTGGGGCCAACGTCCTGACTTTC. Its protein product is CASRISGANVLTF.

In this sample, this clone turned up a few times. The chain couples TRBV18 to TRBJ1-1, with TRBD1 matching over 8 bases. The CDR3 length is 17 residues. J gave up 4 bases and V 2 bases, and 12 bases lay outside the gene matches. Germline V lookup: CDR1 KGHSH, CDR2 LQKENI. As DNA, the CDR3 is TGTGCCAGCTCACCAGGGTCGAGCAGGGGGCTAGGCACTGAAGCTTTCTTT. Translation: CASSPGSSRGLGTEAFF.

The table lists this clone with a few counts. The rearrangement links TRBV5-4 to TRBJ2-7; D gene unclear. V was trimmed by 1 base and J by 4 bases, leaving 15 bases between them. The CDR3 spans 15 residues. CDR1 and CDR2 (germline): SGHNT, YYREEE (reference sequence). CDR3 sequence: CASSLYPQVWYEQYF. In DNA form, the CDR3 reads TGTGCCAGCAGCTTGTACCCCCAGGTTTGGTACGAGCAGTACTTC. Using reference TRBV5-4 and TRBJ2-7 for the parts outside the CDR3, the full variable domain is ETGVTQSPTHLIKTRGQQVTLRCSSQSGHNTVSWYQQALGQGPQFIFQYYREEENGRGNFPPRFSGLQFPNYSSELNVNALELDDSALYLCASSLYPQVWYEQYFGPGTRLTVT.

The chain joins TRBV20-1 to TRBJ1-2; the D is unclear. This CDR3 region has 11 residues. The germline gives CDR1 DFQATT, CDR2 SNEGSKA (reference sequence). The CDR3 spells CVGAPAYGYTF. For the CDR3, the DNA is TGCGTGGGCGCGCCCGCCTATGGCTACACCTTC.

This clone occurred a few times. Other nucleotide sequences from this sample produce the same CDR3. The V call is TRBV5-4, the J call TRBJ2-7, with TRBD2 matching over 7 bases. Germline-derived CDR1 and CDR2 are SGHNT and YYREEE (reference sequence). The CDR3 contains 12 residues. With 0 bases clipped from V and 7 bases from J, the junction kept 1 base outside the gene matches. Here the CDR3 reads CASSLGEGEQYF. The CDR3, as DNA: TGTGCCAGCAGCTTGGGGGAGGGGGAGCAGTACTTC.

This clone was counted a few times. The CDR3 region has the DNA TGTGCCAGCAGTTACCCGGGACTAGCGGGGGAGCAGTACTTC. Residues: CASSYPGLAGEQYF. The J gene is TRBJ2-7, the V gene TRBV6-6, with 13 positions matching TRBD2. Germline trimming cut 2 bases from V and 7 bases from J; bases unmatched to any gene: 2. The CDR3 spans 14 residues. Germline V CDR1 and CDR2: MNHNY, SVGAGI (reference sequence).

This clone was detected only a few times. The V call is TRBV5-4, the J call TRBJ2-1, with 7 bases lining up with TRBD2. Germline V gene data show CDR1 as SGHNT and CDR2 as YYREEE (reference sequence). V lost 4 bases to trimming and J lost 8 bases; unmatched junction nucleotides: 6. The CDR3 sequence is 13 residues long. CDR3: CASSTGTKDEQFF. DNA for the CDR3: TGTGCCAGCAGCACCGGGACTAAGGATGAGCAGTTCTTC.

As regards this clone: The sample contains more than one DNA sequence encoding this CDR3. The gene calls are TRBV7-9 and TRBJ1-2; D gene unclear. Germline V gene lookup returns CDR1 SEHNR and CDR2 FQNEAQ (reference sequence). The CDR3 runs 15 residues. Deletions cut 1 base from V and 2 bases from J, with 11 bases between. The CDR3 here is CASSLVGSRNYGYTF. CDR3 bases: TGTGCCAGCAGCTTAGTTGGGAGCAGGAACTATGGCTACACCTTC.

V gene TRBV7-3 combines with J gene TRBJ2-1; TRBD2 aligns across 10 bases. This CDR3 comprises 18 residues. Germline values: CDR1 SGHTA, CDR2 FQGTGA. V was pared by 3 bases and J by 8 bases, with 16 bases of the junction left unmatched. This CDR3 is CASSFSTWASGRAHEQFF. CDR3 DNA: TGTGCCAGCAGCTTCTCCACCTGGGCCAGCGGGAGGGCCCATGAGCAGTTCTTC. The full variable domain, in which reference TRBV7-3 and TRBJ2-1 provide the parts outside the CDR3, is GAGVSQTPSNKVTEKGKYVELRCDPISGHTALYWYRQSLGQGPEFLIYFQGTGAADDSGLPNDRFFAVRPEGSVSTLKIQRTERGDSAVYLCASSFSTWASGRAHEQFFGPGTRLTVL.

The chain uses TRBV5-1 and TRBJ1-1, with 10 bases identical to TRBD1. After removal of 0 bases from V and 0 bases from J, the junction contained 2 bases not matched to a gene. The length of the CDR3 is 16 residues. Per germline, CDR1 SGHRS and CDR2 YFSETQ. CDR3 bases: TGCGCCAGCAGCTTGGCGACAGGGGGCTTGAACACTGAAGCTTTCTTT. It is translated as CASSLATGGLNTEAFF.

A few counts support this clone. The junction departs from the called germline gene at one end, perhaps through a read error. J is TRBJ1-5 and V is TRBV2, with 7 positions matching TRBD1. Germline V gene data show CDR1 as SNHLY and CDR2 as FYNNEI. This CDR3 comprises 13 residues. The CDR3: CASRGDSSQPQHF. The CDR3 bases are TGTGCCAGCAGGGGGGACAGCAGTCAGCCCCAGCATTTT.

The CDR3 DNA sequence: TGTGCCAGCACAAAATTACAGCGGGAGCAGTACTTC. Translated: CASTKLQREQYF. This sequence joins TRBV5-6 and TRBJ2-7; D perhaps matches TRBD2 (5 bases). There are 12 residues in the CDR3. Germline V gene lookup returns CDR1 SGHDT and CDR2 YYEEEE. The V end was cut by 6 bases, the J end by 7 bases, with 14 bases between. Together with reference TRBV5-6 and TRBJ2-7, the CDR3 gives the full variable domain: DAGVTQSPTHLIKTRGQQVTLRCSPKSGHDTVSWYQQALGQGPQFIFQYYEEEERQRGNFPDRFSGHQFPNYSSELNVNALLLGDSALYLCASTKLQREQYFGPGTRLTVT.

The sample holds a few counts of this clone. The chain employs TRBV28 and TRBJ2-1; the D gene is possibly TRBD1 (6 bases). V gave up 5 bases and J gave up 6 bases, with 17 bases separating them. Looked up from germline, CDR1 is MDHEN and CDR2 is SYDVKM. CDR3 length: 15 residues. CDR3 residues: CASSAPGQGFNEQFF. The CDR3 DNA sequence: TGTGCCAGCAGTGCCCCCGGGCAGGGGTTCAATGAGCAGTTCTTC.

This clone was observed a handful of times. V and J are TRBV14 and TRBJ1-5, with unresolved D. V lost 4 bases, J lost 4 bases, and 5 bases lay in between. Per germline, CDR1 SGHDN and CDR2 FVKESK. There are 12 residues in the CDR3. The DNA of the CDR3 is TGTGCCAGCAGCCTCTTAAATCAGCCCCAGCATTTT. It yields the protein CASSLLNQPQHF.

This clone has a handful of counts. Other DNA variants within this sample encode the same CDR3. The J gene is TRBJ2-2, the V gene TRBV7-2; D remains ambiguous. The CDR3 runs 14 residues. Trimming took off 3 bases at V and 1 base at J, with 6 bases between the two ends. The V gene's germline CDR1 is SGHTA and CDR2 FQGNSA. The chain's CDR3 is CASSFVGNTGELFF. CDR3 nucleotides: TGTGCCAGCAGCTTTGTCGGGAACACCGGGGAGCTGTTTTTT.

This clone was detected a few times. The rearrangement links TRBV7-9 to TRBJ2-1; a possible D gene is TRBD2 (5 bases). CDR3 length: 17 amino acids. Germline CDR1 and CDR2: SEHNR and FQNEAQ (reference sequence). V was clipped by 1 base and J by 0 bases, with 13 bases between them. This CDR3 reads CASSLGTDGSSYNEQFF. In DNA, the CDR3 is TGTGCCAGCAGCTTAGGGACCGATGGGAGCTCCTACAATGAGCAGTTCTTC.